This T cell receptor beta chain was observed in a study of cytomegalovirus exposure and HLA in healthy donors. Findings and limits, study-wide: Specific recognition of CMV antigens was confirmed in vitro for a few chains (all CMV-associated). As immune exposure information, only CMV serostatus was available.

PCR used 60 Vbeta primers and 13 Jbeta primers. Generated by immunoSEQ multiplex PCR, the TCRdb table keeps only in-frame clones and is missing some. The data contain approximately 190,000 clones, roughly four fifths of them singletons. J was trimmed by 0 bases and V by 2 bases; bases with no gene match: 6. Looked up from germline, CDR1 is MNHEY and CDR2 is SMNVEV (reference sequence). This CDR3 contains 19 residues. A word on this clone: As yet, its antigen is unknown.

The chain carries TRBV27 and TRBJ2-3; 15 positions match TRBD2. Sequenced input: PBMCs. The clonotype originates from a woman in her thirties in good health and CMV-seropositive. The CDR3 sequence is CASSLPGLAGGPSTDTQYF. DNA for the CDR3: TGTGCCAGCAGTTTACCTGGACTAGCGGGAGGGCCGAGCACAGATACGCAGTATTTT.